The clone carrying this T cell receptor beta chain appeared a few times. What it recognizes is unknown. A primer in the constant region served to generate TCR beta cDNA from roughly 520 ng of total RNA. Employing slightly modified ARM-PCR, three nested multiplex PCR rounds were run, and these gave rise to the TCR beta libraries. The first two PCR rounds used TRBV1-TRBV30 forward primers with a C-beta reverse primer, 9 to 11 cycles each. From the multiplex PCR reads, TCRdb called clonotypes with MiXCR, one entry per CDR3 protein. Counted here are approximately 340,000 distinct CDR3 sequences, roughly two thirds occurring once; the ten biggest clones make up under 8%. There are 15 residues in the CDR3. The V and J ends lost 5 bases and 4 bases, in that order; junction bases with no gene match: 6. Looked up from germline, CDR1 is MNHEY and CDR2 is SVGEGT. The source of the sample is a study of tumor-infiltrating lymphocytes in primary liver carcinoma.

General study findings and limits: Tumor region pairs showed greater overlap than either tumor-adjacent or tumor-blood pairs did.

The source of the blood RNA was unsorted whole blood, and germline DNA was extracted as well. Sequencing input: peripheral blood. V is TRBV6-2 or TRBV6-3 and J is TRBJ2-2; 8 nucleotides line up with TRBD2. The clonotype was recovered from a man between 35 and 55 years old with primary liver carcinoma and hepatitis B virus infection. CDR3 residues: CASSPGRGVTGELFF. The CDR3 DNA is TGTGCCAGCAGTCCCGGGAGGGGGGTCACCGGGGAGCTGTTTTTT.